A single sample gave rise to the 2 T cell receptor beta chains below, sequenced in a study of response to subunit inactivated influenza vaccine. Via MiXCR, TCRdb re-called the RT-PCR reads, giving one row per CDR3 protein. The sample holds 530,000 or so distinct CDR3 sequences, about 14% seen once. The sample in question was PBMCs from blood, obtained approximately 12 days after vaccination. The receptors stem from a man in his fifties who received an inactivated influenza vaccine.

The rearrangement joins TRBV20-1 to TRBJ2-7; weak D call: TRBD2 (6 bases). Trimming removed 3 bases at V and 0 bases at J, with 12 bases between. The CDR3 sequence is 14 residues long. Germline values: CDR1 DFQATT, CDR2 SNEGSKA (reference sequence). CDR3 nucleotide sequence: TGCAGTGCTAGGCGTGCGGGACTCTCCTACGAGCAGTACTTC. Protein sequence: CSARRAGLSYEQYF.

This clonotype was seen a few times. This chain uses TRBV28 with TRBJ2-2; D not certain. Germline CDR1 and CDR2: MDHEN and SYDVKM. V was cut by 1 base and J by 9 bases, with 12 bases left in between. This CDR3 is built from 14 residues. For the CDR3, the DNA is TGTGCCAGCAGTTTATTGAACTACGGGCGGGAGCTGTTTTTT. It yields the protein CASSLLNYGRELFF.